These 21 T cell receptor beta chains came from one sample sequenced in a study of T cell responses to AZD1222 COVID-19 vaccine. The protocol was immunoSEQ multiplex PCR, while the TCRdb copy is restricted to in-frame clones and leaves out a portion. The data contain 250,000 to 300,000 clones, about 94% of them seen just once; the ten biggest clones take up less than 0.65%. Material: peripheral blood, obtained 28 days after the second AZD1222 dose. These receptors came from an adult who received the AZD1222 COVID-19 vaccine.

The CDR3 reads CASSLGQGQLAWYF. The CDR3, as DNA: TGTGCCAGCAGTTTAGGCCAGGGACAGCTCGCCTGGTACTTC. The chain uses TRBV28 and TRBJ2-7, with 7 bases fitting TRBD1. The CDR3 length is 14 residues. Looked up from germline, CDR1 is MDHEN and CDR2 is SYDVKM. V dropped 2 bases and J dropped 12; count of bases not matched to a gene: 13.

The V call is TRBV18, the J call TRBJ2-3; 8 nucleotides align to TRBD2. The CDR3 runs to 16 residues. CDR1 KGHSH and CDR2 LQKENI come from the germline V gene. V was pared by 1 base and J by 0 bases, with 3 bases of the junction left unmatched. The DNA for the CDR3 is TGTGCCAGCTCACCACGCGGGGGGTTTAGCACAGATACGCAGTATTTT. Translated: CASSPRGGFSTDTQYF.

The chain combines TRBV28 with TRBJ2-7, with 13 bases lining up with TRBD2. CDR1 and CDR2 (germline): MDHEN, SYDVKM. The CDR3 has 13 residues. J lost 3 bases, V lost 8 bases, and 1 base had no gene match. DNA for the CDR3: TGTGCCAGCCGACTAGCGGGAGGCTACGAGCAGTACTTC. This translates into CASRLAGGYEQYF.

This rearrangement joins TRBV14 to TRBJ2-5; D is unclear. Deletions cut 4 bases from V and 5 bases from J, with 8 bases between. CDR1 is SGHDN and CDR2 is FVKESK in the germline V gene. CDR3 length: 12 residues. The CDR3 nucleotides read TGTGCCAGCAGCCTGTACGGGGAGACCCAGTACTTC. Its translation is CASSLYGETQYF.

The rearrangement uses TRBV27 and TRBJ2-1; 7 nucleotides agree with TRBD2. The germline gives CDR1 MNHEY, CDR2 SMNVEV (reference sequence). Trimming removed 5 bases from V and 7 bases from J; junction bases left unmatched: 11. The CDR3 is 15 amino acids. The CDR3 reads CASSPRGERANEQFF. The CDR3, as DNA: TGTGCCAGCAGTCCCCGGGGGGAGCGGGCGAATGAGCAGTTCTTC.

The rearrangement uses TRBV7-2 and TRBJ1-5; TRBD1 is a possible D gene (5 bases). The V and J ends lost 3 bases and 7 bases respectively, with 13 bases between them. Germline lookup yields CDR1 SGHTA and CDR2 FQGNSA. This CDR3 spans 14 amino acids. The CDR3 spells CASSFGDDSQPQHF. DNA of the CDR3: TGTGCCAGCAGCTTCGGTGACGACAGCCAGCCCCAGCATTTT.

The CDR3 sequence: CASSPGQGVSAGSYEQYF. The CDR3 DNA follows: TGTGCCAGCAGCCCGGGACAGGGGGTAAGCGCGGGGTCCTACGAGCAGTACTTC. The chain has TRBV28 and TRBJ2-7; 11 bases are a match to TRBD1. V dropped 6 bases and J dropped 1; count of bases not matched to a gene: 14. The CDR3 has 18 amino acids. Looked up from germline, CDR1 is MDHEN and CDR2 is SYDVKM.

The chain is built from TRBV7-9 and TRBJ2-2; TRBD2 matches at 8 bases. This CDR3 region has 15 residues. Per germline, CDR1 SEHNR and CDR2 FQNEAQ (reference sequence). V shed 5 bases and J 0 bases; nucleotides not matched to a gene: 2. The CDR3 DNA reads as TGTGCCAGCAGCCGGGAGGGCACGAACACCGGGGAGCTGTTTTTT. Residues: CASSREGTNTGELFF.

The chain employs TRBV7-2 and TRBJ1-1; tentative D call: TRBD1 (6 bases). In germline, CDR1 is SGHTA, CDR2 FQGNSA. The V gene lost 4 bases and the J gene lost 0 bases, with 9 bases spanning the gap. The CDR3 runs 14 residues. CDR3 sequence (DNA): TGTGCCAGCAGCTGGGGGCAGGTGAACACTGAAGCTTTCTTT. Its protein product is CASSWGQVNTEAFF. The full variable domain, completed using reference TRBV7-2 and TRBJ1-1, is GAGVSQSPSNKVTEKGKDVELRCDPISGHTALYWYRQSLGQGLEFLIYFQGNSAPDKSGLPSDRFSAERTGGSVSTLTIQRTQQEDSAVYLCASSWGQVNTEAFFGQGTRLTVV.

The chain uses TRBV27 and TRBJ1-6, with D hard to call. Germline assignment: CDR1 MNHEY and CDR2 SMNVEV (reference sequence). This CDR3 is built from 13 residues. V lost 2 bases and J 14 bases, leaving 13 bases between the germline ends. Here the CDR3 reads CASSLHSSGTLHF. CDR3 DNA: TGTGCCAGCAGTTTACACTCCAGCGGGACCCTCCACTTT.

This chain joins TRBV28 and TRBJ1-1, with D unclear. Trimming took off 1 base at V and 7 bases at J, with 4 bases between the two ends. This CDR3 comprises 11 residues. CDR1 MDHEN and CDR2 SYDVKM come from the germline V gene. DNA of the CDR3: TGTGCCAGCAGTTTATTTAATGAAGCTTTCTTT. Protein product: CASSLFNEAFF.

The V gene is TRBV6-2 or TRBV6-3, the J gene TRBJ2-7; D gene ambiguous. Trimming pared 5 bases from V and 0 bases from J, leaving 11 bases between. There are 14 residues in the CDR3. Germline V gene sequence: CDR1 MNHEY, CDR2 SVGEGT. CDR3 sequence reads: CASSLPAHSYEQYF. Written as DNA, the CDR3 is TGTGCCAGCAGTCTACCCGCGCACTCCTACGAGCAGTACTTC.

As regards this clone: Other DNA sequences in this sample translate to the same CDR3. The rearrangement links TRBV20-1 to TRBJ2-7; D not resolved. Germline CDR1 DFQATT, CDR2 SNEGSKA (reference sequence). The CDR3 is made up of 10 amino acids. V gave up 3 bases and J gave up 3 bases, with 3 bases separating them. CDR3: CSASGYEQYF. The CDR3 nucleotides are TGCAGTGCTAGCGGCTACGAGCAGTACTTC.

The chain has TRBV7-9 and TRBJ2-5; D unresolved. The CDR3 covers 13 residues. Looked up from germline, CDR1 is SEHNR and CDR2 is FQNEAQ (reference sequence). V was clipped by 3 bases and J by 1 base, with 6 bases between them. The CDR3 region is CASSLMGQETQYF. DNA for the CDR3: TGTGCCAGCAGCTTGATGGGCCAAGAGACCCAGTACTTC.

The chain joins TRBV3-1 (or the pseudogene TRBV3-2) to TRBJ2-5; no definite D call. V gave up 1 base and J gave up 4 bases, with 4 bases separating them. This CDR3 contains 12 residues. Germline V gives CDR1 LGHDT, CDR2 YNNKEL (reference sequence). The CDR3 DNA is TGTGCCAGCAGCCAAGTGCCAGAGACCCAGTACTTC. Its protein product is CASSQVPETQYF.

The chain carries TRBV9 and TRBJ2-5; D possibly uses TRBD1 or TRBD2 (5 bases each). This CDR3 has 15 residues. Germline V lookup: CDR1 SGDLS, CDR2 YYNGEE. V lost 0 bases and J 3 bases, leaving 12 bases between the germline ends. The CDR3 loop reads CASSVVEGREETQYF. The DNA of the CDR3 is TGTGCCAGCAGCGTAGTAGAGGGGAGAGAAGAGACCCAGTACTTC.

V is TRBV24-1 and J is TRBJ2-2; no reliable D call. The CDR3 totals 14 residues. V was clipped by 7 bases and J by 6 bases, with 14 bases between them. Germline V gene sequence: CDR1 KGHDR, CDR2 SFDVKD. The CDR3 DNA reads TGTGCCACCAGGGCAGGAAACAGCCCCGGGGAGCTGTTTTTT. Protein: CATRAGNSPGELFF.

V and J are TRBV28 and TRBJ1-4; D unresolved. Germline loops: CDR1 MDHEN, CDR2 SYDVKM. The CDR3 length is 14 residues. With 10 bases removed from V and 0 bases from J, the gap between germline ends came to 12 bases. DNA for the CDR3: TGTGCCACCCGAAAAAGTTCAACTAATGAAAAACTGTTTTTT. It translates to CATRKSSTNEKLFF.

V usage is TRBV7-3 and J usage is TRBJ2-1; tentatively, D is TRBD2 (5 bases). Germline V gene sequence: CDR1 SGHTA, CDR2 FQGTGA. The CDR3 loop spans 16 amino acids. Trimming left V 2 bases short and J 0 bases short, with 11 bases between. CDR3: CASSLGSALSYNEQFF. CDR3 sequence (DNA): TGTGCCAGCAGCTTAGGGAGCGCCCTCTCCTACAATGAGCAGTTCTTC.

V is TRBV2 and J is TRBJ2-5, with TRBD2 matching 12 bases. This CDR3 has 14 amino acids. The germline V gene has CDR1 SNHLY and CDR2 FYNNEI. The V gene end was trimmed by 8 bases and the J gene end by 5 bases; junction bases not matched to a gene: 6. This CDR3 reads CASGLAGWSETQYF. CDR3 in DNA: TGTGCCAGCGGACTAGCGGGGTGGTCGGAGACCCAGTACTTC.

This sequence joins TRBV4-1 and TRBJ1-1, with 9 bases fitting TRBD1. The length of the CDR3 is 16 residues. With 5 bases clipped from V and 5 bases from J, the junction kept 12 bases outside the gene matches. Germline-derived CDR1 and CDR2 are MGHRA and YSYEKL. CDR3 DNA: TGCGCCAGCAGCTTCCGTCCCGGGACAGGGAGGACTGAAGCTTTCTTT. It encodes CASSFRPGTGRTEAFF.